Shown below are 16 T cell receptor beta chains from a single sample sequenced in a study of shared clonotypes between healthy human individuals. Positive CCR7 selection of CD45RO-negative cells yielded the naive CD8 cells, and terminally differentiated effector memory CD45RA+ cells were excluded. TCRdb keeps only in-frame clones here, not all; method: immunoSEQ multiplex PCR. The sample lists about 580,000 clones, about 98% occurring once. Sequenced sample: naive CD8+ T cells sorted from blood. These receptors came from a man aged 30-40 years in good health.

This chain's CDR3 is CASSLKVLDTGELFF. CDR3 coding DNA: TGTGCCAGCAGCTTAAAGGTGCTGGACACCGGGGAGCTGTTTTTT. The chain joins TRBV7-9 to TRBJ2-2, with unresolved D. V was clipped by 2 bases and J by 3 bases, with 10 bases between them. Germline values: CDR1 SEHNR, CDR2 FQNEAQ (reference sequence). There are 15 residues in the CDR3. Drawing the rest from reference TRBV7-9 and TRBJ2-2, the complete variable domain is DTGVSQNPRHKITKRGQNVTFRCDPISEHNRLYWYRQTLGQGPEFLTYFQNEAQLEKSRLLSDRFSAERPKGSFSTLEIQRTEQGDSAMYLCASSLKVLDTGELFFGEGSRLTVL.

The CDR3 loop is CASSMTGDTGELFF. The CDR3 DNA sequence: TGTGCCAGCAGCATGACAGGGGACACCGGGGAGCTGTTTTTT. This chain joins TRBV11-1 and TRBJ2-2; 8 bases fit TRBD1. The CDR3 covers 14 residues. With V trimmed by 5 bases and J by 3 bases, 2 bases remained unmatched. Germline CDR1 and CDR2: SGHAT and FQDESV (reference sequence).

The chain is built from TRBV25-1 and TRBJ2-7, with D possibly matching TRBD1 (6 bases). In germline, CDR1 is MGHDK, CDR2 SYGVNS. CDR3 length: 15 amino acids. V was clipped by 3 bases and J by 3 bases, with 15 bases between them. Here the CDR3 DNA reads TGTGCCAGCAGTGACCCTCCCGGGACACACTACGAGCAGTACTTC. Protein product: CASSDPPGTHYEQYF.

This chain joins TRBV11-2 and TRBJ1-1; D remains ambiguous. CDR3 size: 15 residues. V was shortened by 1 base and J by 0 bases, with 9 bases between the two germline ends. CDR1 and CDR2 from the germline V gene are SGHAT and FQNNGV. This chain's CDR3 is CASSLVTSLNTEAFF. The CDR3 region has the DNA TGTGCCAGCAGCTTAGTTACCAGCCTGAACACTGAAGCTTTCTTT. The full variable domain, rest sourced from reference TRBV11-2 and TRBJ1-1, is EAGVAQSPRYKIIEKRQSVAFWCNPISGHATLYWYQQILGQGPKLLIQFQNNGVVDDSQLPKDRFSAERLKGVDSTLKIQPAKLEDSAVYLCASSLVTSLNTEAFFGQGTRLTVV.

CDR3 coding DNA: TGTGCCAGCAGCTTAGTGCGGGAGAGTCCCTACGAGCAGTACTTC. This encodes CASSLVRESPYEQYF. The chain employs TRBV7-9 and TRBJ2-7; the match to TRBD2 covers 7 bases. The trim removed 1 base at V and 2 bases at J, leaving 5 bases unmatched. Germline CDR1 and CDR2: SEHNR and FQNEAQ (reference sequence). The CDR3 is made up of 15 amino acids.

CDR3 in DNA: TGTGCCAGCAGCCCCCCCAGGGGACAGGGAGACGAGCAGTACTTC. This codes for CASSPPRGQGDEQYF. The chain employs TRBV5-4 and TRBJ2-7; 9 nucleotides agree with TRBD1. The CDR3 loop spans 15 amino acids. Trimming cost V 4 bases and J 5 bases; bases outside gene matches: 10. Germline V gene lookup returns CDR1 SGHNT and CDR2 YYREEE (reference sequence).

The rearrangement joins TRBV5-1 to TRBJ2-7; 10 nucleotides line up with TRBD1. The CDR3 contains 14 residues. V was clipped by 4 bases and J by 3 bases; unmatched bases: 4. Germline V gene lookup returns CDR1 SGHRS and CDR2 YFSETQ. CDR3 coding DNA: TGCGCCAGCAGCGAGGGACAGGGGCGCTACGAGCAGTACTTC. Amino acid sequence: CASSEGQGRYEQYF.

The rearrangement joins TRBV14 to TRBJ2-1; D may be TRBD2 (6 bases). The CDR3 extends over 12 amino acids. Germline CDR1 is SGHDN and CDR2 is FVKESK. Trimming stripped 4 bases from V and 10 bases from J, with 11 bases between. CDR3 DNA sequence: TGTGCCAGCAGCCTCGGGACTCCAGAGCAGTTCTTC. Translated, it gives CASSLGTPEQFF. The full variable domain, completed using reference TRBV14 and TRBJ2-1, is EAGVTQFPSHSVIEKGQTVTLRCDPISGHDNLYWYRRVMGKEIKFLLHFVKESKQDESGMPNNRFLAERTGGTYSTLKVQPAELEDSGVYFCASSLGTPEQFFGPGTRLTVL.

The chain couples TRBV5-1 to TRBJ2-1; TRBD2 is a possible D gene (5 bases). The CDR3 runs to 14 residues. Germline V gene lookup returns CDR1 SGHRS and CDR2 YFSETQ. Trimming left V 5 bases short and J 9 bases short, with 18 bases between. CDR3 sequence (DNA): TGCGCCAGCAGGGGTTGGGGTGGGAGCATTGAGCAGTTCTTC. Translating it yields CASRGWGGSIEQFF.

V and J are TRBV21-1 and TRBJ2-3; no DNA check was done on the table's D call, TRBD2. TRBV21-1 counts as a pseudogene. CDR3 length equals 11 residues. The CDR3 DNA sequence: TGTGCCAGCATCGGCGGGGATACGCAGTATTTT. Amino acids: CASIGGDTQYF.

The chain combines TRBV6-1 with TRBJ2-1, with unresolved D. Germline CDR1 reads MNHNS; CDR2 reads SASEGT. This CDR3 is built from 19 residues. With 0 bases removed from V and 7 bases from J, the gap between germline ends came to 25 bases. The CDR3 bases are TGTGCCAGCAGTGAAGCGGGAAGGCCCCTAGGGCCCGATGGGAATGAGCAGTTCTTC. Its protein product is CASSEAGRPLGPDGNEQFF.

A remark on this clone: The same CDR3 also results from other DNA sequences found in this sample. The V gene is TRBV5-1, the J gene TRBJ2-7; D might be TRBD1 or TRBD2, each matching 5 bases. Germline lookup yields CDR1 SGHRS and CDR2 YFSETQ. The CDR3 spans 14 residues. V lost 2 bases and J lost 1, with 10 bases in between. In DNA, the CDR3 is TGCGCCAGCAGCTTAGAGGGGCGTTCCTACGAGCAGTACTTC. Translating it yields CASSLEGRSYEQYF.

CDR3 bases: TGTGCCAGCAGCCCTTTTTTCTCGGACGAGCAGTACTTC. It encodes CASSPFFSDEQYF. The gene calls are TRBV9 and TRBJ2-7; D remains unclear. V was clipped by 4 bases and J by 5 bases, with 13 bases between them. This CDR3 contains 13 residues. Germline values: CDR1 SGDLS, CDR2 YYNGEE.

This clone was seen a single time. This sequence joins TRBV5-8 and TRBJ2-3; D remains unclear. CDR3 length equals 14 residues. Trimming shortened V by 0 bases and J by 2 bases, and 7 bases separated the two germline ends. Germline V gene lookup returns CDR1 SGHTS and CDR2 YDEGEE. The chain's CDR3 is CASSLGQFTDTQYF. The CDR3, as DNA: TGTGCCAGCAGCTTGGGGCAGTTCACAGATACGCAGTATTTT.

For this clone: Within the sample, other DNA sequences also encode this same CDR3. The gene calls are TRBV29-1 and TRBJ2-2, with a weak D call TRBD1 (5 bases). Trimming cost V 4 bases and J 2 bases, with 8 bases left between them. Germline V CDR1 and CDR2: SQVTM, ANQGSEA. There are 13 residues in the CDR3. The CDR3 reads CSVATANTGELFF. CDR3 nucleotide sequence: TGCAGCGTTGCGACAGCTAACACCGGGGAGCTGTTTTTT.

This clone was counted once. This chain connects TRBV4-3 to TRBJ2-5, with D maybe TRBD1 (6 bases). Germline V gene sequence: CDR1 LGHNA, CDR2 YSLEER. Trimming took 0 bases from V and 5 from J, leaving 16 bases between them. The CDR3 loop spans 16 amino acids. Written as DNA, the CDR3 is TGCGCCAGCAGCCAAGACCGACCACAGGGTGGGGAGACCCAGTACTTC. Protein sequence: CASSQDRPQGGETQYF.